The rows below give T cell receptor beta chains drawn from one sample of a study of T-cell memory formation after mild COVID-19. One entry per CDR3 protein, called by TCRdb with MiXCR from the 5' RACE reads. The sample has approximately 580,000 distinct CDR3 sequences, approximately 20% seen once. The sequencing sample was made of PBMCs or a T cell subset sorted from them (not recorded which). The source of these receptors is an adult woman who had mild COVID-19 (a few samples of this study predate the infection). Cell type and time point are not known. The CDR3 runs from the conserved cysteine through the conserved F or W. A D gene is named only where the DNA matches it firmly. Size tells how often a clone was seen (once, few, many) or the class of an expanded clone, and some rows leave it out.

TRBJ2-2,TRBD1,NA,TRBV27,TGTGCCAGCAGAGCGACAGGGAGAGACACCGGGGAGCTGTTTTTT,CASRATGRDTGELFF
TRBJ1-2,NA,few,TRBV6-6,TGTGCCAGCAGTTACTCCGTGACAGACCTCTACACCTTC,CASSYSVTDLYTF
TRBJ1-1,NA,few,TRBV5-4,TGTGCCAGCAGCTCGTGGATTCGGGGGGCAGAGGCTGAAGCTTTCTTT,CASSSWIRGAEAEAFF
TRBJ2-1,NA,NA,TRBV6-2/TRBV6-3,TGTGCCAGCAGTTACACAGGGGGGGATGAGCAGTTCTTC,CASSYTGGDEQFF
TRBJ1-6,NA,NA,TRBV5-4,TGTGCCAGCAGCACCGCCGGAGAGGGTTCACCCCTCCACTTT,CASSTAGEGSPLHF
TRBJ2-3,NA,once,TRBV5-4,TGTGCCAGCGGGCTAGTAGGGGGGAGCACAGATACGCAGTATTTT,CASGLVGGSTDTQYF
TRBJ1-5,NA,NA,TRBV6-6,TGTGCCAGCGTGATGAGCTCTCAGGGGAATCAGCCCCAGCATTTT,CASVMSSQGNQPQHF
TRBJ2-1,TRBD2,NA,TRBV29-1,TGCAGCGGAAGAGCGGGACTGGGCAATGAGCAGTTCTTC,CSGRAGLGNEQFF
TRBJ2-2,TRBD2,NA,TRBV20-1,TGCAGTGCTAGTCCCGGACTAGCGGGAGTTGGGGAGCTGTTTTTT,CSASPGLAGVGELFF
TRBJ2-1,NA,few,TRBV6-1,TGTGCCAGCAGTCCTGACAGGACCTCCTACAATGAGCAGTTCTTC,CASSPDRTSYNEQFF
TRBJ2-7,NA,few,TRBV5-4,TGTGCCAGCAGCTCAGTGAGCTCGTCCTACGAGCAGTACTTC,CASSSVSSSYEQYF
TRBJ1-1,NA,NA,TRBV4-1,TGCGCCAGCAGCCAAGATGGATTCGGGTATACTGAAGCTTTCTTT,CASSQDGFGYTEAFF
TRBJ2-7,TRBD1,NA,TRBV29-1,TGCAGCGTTGCCGCTACAGGGGCGTCCTACGAGCAGTACTTC,CSVAATGASYEQYF
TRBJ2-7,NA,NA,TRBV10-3,TGTGCCATCAGTGAGCCAGGGAGCCCCTACGAGCAGTACTTC,CAISEPGSPYEQYF
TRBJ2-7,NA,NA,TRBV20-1,TGCAGTGCAACTATTGGGGCCTACGAGCAGTACTTC,CSATIGAYEQYF
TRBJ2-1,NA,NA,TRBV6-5,TGTGCCAGCAGTCCTCCGGGACCCAGTACCGATAGCAATGAGCAGTTCTTC,CASSPPGPSTDSNEQFF
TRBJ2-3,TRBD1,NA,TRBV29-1,TGCAGCGTTGAACCGGGACAGGGGGCCACAGATACGCAGTATTTT,CSVEPGQGATDTQYF
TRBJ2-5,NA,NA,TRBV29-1,TGCAGCGTCATCAGGGGCCAAGAGACCCAGTACTTC,CSVIRGQETQYF